A single sample gave rise to the 8 T cell receptor beta chains below, sequenced in a study of T-cell memory formation after mild COVID-19. TCRdb called the 5' RACE reads again in MiXCR, with one record for every CDR3 protein. The data hold about 560,000 distinct CDR3 sequences, with roughly 17% observed a single time. Sequencing was carried out using PBMCs or a T cell subset sorted from them (not recorded which). Receptors were obtained from an adult woman who had mild COVID-19 (a few samples of this study predate the infection). Cell type and time point are not known.

The rearrangement uses TRBV7-3 and TRBJ1-1; D ambiguous. V was trimmed by 7 bases and J by 8 bases, leaving 2 bases between them. Germline loops: CDR1 SGHTA, CDR2 FQGTGA. The CDR3 totals 8 residues. CDR3 nucleotide sequence: TGTGCCAGCATCGAAGCTTTCTTT. Its translation is CASIEAFF.

With regard to this clonotype: A junction end diverges from the germline sequence, so it may reflect a read error. The rearrangement links TRBV5-1 to TRBJ1-2; weak D call: TRBD1 (6 bases). Germline values: CDR1 SGHRS, CDR2 YFSETQ. The CDR3 runs 15 residues. Here the CDR3 DNA reads TGCGCCAGCAGCCTCACCCCCACCACAGGGACCCCTGCGGCCTTC. Amino acid sequence: CASSLTPTTGTPAAF. Full variable domain (rest looked up from reference TRBV5-1 and TRBJ1-2): KAGVTQTPRYLIKTRGQQVTLSCSPISGHRSVSWYQQTPGQGLQFLFEYFSETQRNKGNFPGRFSGRQFSNSRSEMNVSTLELGDSALYLCASSLTPTTGTPAAFGSGTRLTVV.

The V gene is TRBV11-2, the J gene TRBJ2-1, with 8 bases that match TRBD1. After removal of 4 bases from V and 0 bases from J, the junction contained 2 bases not matched to a gene. Germline V gene sequence: CDR1 SGHAT, CDR2 FQNNGV. The CDR3 consists of 15 residues. The chain's CDR3 is CASSYRGYSYNEQFF. The CDR3 DNA reads as TGTGCCAGCAGCTACAGGGGGTACTCCTACAATGAGCAGTTCTTC. Based on the CDR3 plus reference TRBV11-2 and TRBJ2-1, the full variable domain is EAGVAQSPRYKIIEKRQSVAFWCNPISGHATLYWYQQILGQGPKLLIQFQNNGVVDDSQLPKDRFSAERLKGVDSTLKIQPAKLEDSAVYLCASSYRGYSYNEQFFGPGTRLTVL.

The chain joins TRBV5-1 to TRBJ2-2; D remains unclear. Germline V CDR1 and CDR2: SGHRS, YFSETQ. Trimming cost V 1 base and J 0 bases, with 7 bases left between them. The CDR3 totals 15 residues. The CDR3 bases are TGCGCCAGCAGCTTGTCGACGTCGAACACCGGGGAGCTGTTTTTT. Its translation: CASSLSTSNTGELFF.

The chain combines TRBV7-8 with TRBJ1-1; D may be TRBD1 (6 bases). Per the germline V gene, CDR1 is SGHVS and CDR2 is FQNEAQ. The CDR3 runs 17 residues. V lost 1 base to trimming and J lost 7 bases, with 22 bases between them. For the CDR3, the DNA is TGTGCCAGCAGCTTAGATAGAGGGAGGGACATCCCCGGTGAAGCTTTCTTT. It codes for CASSLDRGRDIPGEAFF.

This clonotype was seen a handful of times. The rearrangement joins TRBV9 to TRBJ1-2; D is possibly TRBD1 (5 bases). This CDR3 region has 15 residues. The ends were cut back, 1 base at V and 4 bases at J, with 14 bases in the middle. Germline V gene lookup returns CDR1 SGDLS and CDR2 YYNGEE. The CDR3 nucleotides read TGTGCCAGCAGCGTACCTCTAGGGGCCTTCTATGGCTACACCTTC. It specifies CASSVPLGAFYGYTF.

There are many counts of this clonotype. The rearrangement links TRBV24-1 to TRBJ2-2; perhaps TRBD2 as D (5 bases). CDR1 is KGHDR and CDR2 is SFDVKD in the germline V gene. V was clipped by 0 bases and J by 4 bases, with 8 bases between them. CDR3 length equals 15 residues. CDR3 in amino acids: CATSDLHRGTGELFF. Here the CDR3 DNA reads TGTGCCACCAGTGATTTGCATCGGGGCACCGGGGAGCTGTTTTTT.

This clonotype occurred a few times. The V and J genes are TRBV28 and TRBJ2-5; D is possibly TRBD1 (5 bases). V dropped 2 bases and J dropped 4 bases, with 11 bases sitting between them. Looked up from germline, CDR1 is MDHEN and CDR2 is SYDVKM. The CDR3 contains 14 residues. Written as DNA, the CDR3 is TGTGCCAGCAGTTTACCTCGGCAGGGAGAGACCCAGTACTTC. Protein: CASSLPRQGETQYF. The full variable domain, in which reference TRBV28 and TRBJ2-5 provide the parts outside the CDR3, is DVKVTQSSRYLVKRTGEKVFLECVQDMDHENMFWYRQDPGLGLRLIYFSYDVKMKEKGDIPEGYSVSREKKERFSLILESASTNQTSMYLCASSLPRQGETQYFGPGTRLLVL.